The subject of this entry is one T cell receptor (beta chain). Per the authors' pipeline: The assay estimated nucleated cells by amplifying reference gene primers. Some clones are missing from TCRdb's copy, which holds only in-frame ones; the method was immunoSEQ multiplex PCR. V, J and clone size are taken as reported in that table, and D and trimming were inferred from the DNA itself. The data show more than 65,000 clones, about 68% seen once. The data derive from a study of blood T cell repertoires in COVID-19. About the study: From the United States, Italy and Spain came samples of acute and convalescent COVID-19. The analysed material was cDNA or gDNA that came from T cells, B-cell-depleted T cells, or PBMCs.

The CDR3 is made up of 14 amino acids. Germline V gene lookup returns CDR1 SGHAT and CDR2 FQNNGV. V was trimmed by 1 base and J by 6 bases, leaving 13 bases between them. This sequence joins TRBV11-2 and TRBJ2-7, with D possibly TRBD2 on 5 matching bases. Material for sequencing was peripheral blood. This sequence originates from a woman aged 70-85 years with acute or convalescent COVID-19. The CDR3 coding sequence is TGTGCCAGCAGCTTAGGGGTCTCGGAGGTCGAGCAGTACTTC. Amino acid sequence: CASSLGVSEVEQYF.